The entry below describes one TCR beta chain. Its matching antigen is unknown. The source of the sample is a study of CD8+ T cells in alopecia areata. Study-level information: Dosing with tofacitinib proceeded for 6 to 18 months, followed by 6 months off drug.

The study's findings and limits: Lesional scalp exceeded normal scalp in clonality, especially in alopecia totalis/universalis.

Researchers took lesional scalp punch biopsies and peripheral blood from people who were alopecia areata patients. Extraction of RNA preceded its reverse transcription into cDNA, which served as the sequencing template. Sequencing was performed with immunoSEQ multiplex PCR; in TCRdb, only in-frame clones are kept and a portion is missing. The sample includes some 170,000 clones, roughly 70% of them seen just once. The CDR3 is 15 amino acids. V was pared by 5 bases and J by 3 bases, with 7 bases of the junction left unmatched. Germline values: CDR1 LNHDA, CDR2 SQIVND (reference sequence). Sequencing used CD8+ T cells sorted from blood, obtained at week 0. The TCR was taken from a human donor with alopecia areata. The chain employs TRBV19 and TRBJ2-1; 7 nucleotides align to TRBD2. CDR3 region: CASSPRDYDYNEQFF. Here the CDR3 DNA reads TGTGCCAGTAGTCCCCGGGACTACGACTACAATGAGCAGTTCTTC.